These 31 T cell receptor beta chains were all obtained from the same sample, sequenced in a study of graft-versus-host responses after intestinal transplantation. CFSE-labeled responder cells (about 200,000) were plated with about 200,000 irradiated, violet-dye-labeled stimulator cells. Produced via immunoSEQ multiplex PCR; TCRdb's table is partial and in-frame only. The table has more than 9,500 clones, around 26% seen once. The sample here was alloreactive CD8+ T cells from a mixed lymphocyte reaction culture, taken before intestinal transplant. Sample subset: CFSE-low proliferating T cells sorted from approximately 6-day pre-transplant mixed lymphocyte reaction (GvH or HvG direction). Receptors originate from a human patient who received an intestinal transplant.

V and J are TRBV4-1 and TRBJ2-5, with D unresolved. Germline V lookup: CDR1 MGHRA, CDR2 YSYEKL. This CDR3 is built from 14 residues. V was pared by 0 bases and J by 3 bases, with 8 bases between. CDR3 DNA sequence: TGCGCCAGCAGCCAAGATCGGGTCGAAGAGACCCAGTACTTC. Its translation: CASSQDRVEETQYF.

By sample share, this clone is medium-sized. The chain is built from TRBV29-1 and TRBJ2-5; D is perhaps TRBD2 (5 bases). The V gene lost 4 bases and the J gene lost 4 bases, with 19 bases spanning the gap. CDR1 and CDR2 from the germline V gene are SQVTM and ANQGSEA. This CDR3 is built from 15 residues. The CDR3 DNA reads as TGCAGCGTTGGCGACTTCGGATCCCGGGGAGAGACCCAGTACTTC. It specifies CSVGDFGSRGETQYF.

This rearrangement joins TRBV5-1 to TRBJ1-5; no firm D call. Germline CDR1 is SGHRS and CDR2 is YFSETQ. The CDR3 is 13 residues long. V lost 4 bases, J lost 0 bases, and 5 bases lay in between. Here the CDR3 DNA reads TGCGCCAGCAGCCGGGATAGCAATCAGCCCCAGCATTTT. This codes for CASSRDSNQPQHF.

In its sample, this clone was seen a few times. The CDR3 DNA is TGTGCCAGCACCCTAATGACTGGGAGCTCCTACAATGAGCAGTTCTTC. Its translation is CASTLMTGSSYNEQFF. V is TRBV7-8 and J is TRBJ2-1; D might be TRBD2 (5 bases). The CDR3 sequence is 16 residues long. Trimming took off 7 bases at V and 0 bases at J, with 16 bases between the two ends. In germline, CDR1 is SGHVS, CDR2 FQNEAQ.

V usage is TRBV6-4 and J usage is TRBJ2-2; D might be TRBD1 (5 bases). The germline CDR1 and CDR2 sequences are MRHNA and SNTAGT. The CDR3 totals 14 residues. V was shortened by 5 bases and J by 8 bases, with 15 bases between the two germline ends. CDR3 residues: CASSYSQGSGELFF. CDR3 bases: TGTGCCAGCAGTTACAGTCAGGGTTCGGGGGAGCTGTTTTTT.

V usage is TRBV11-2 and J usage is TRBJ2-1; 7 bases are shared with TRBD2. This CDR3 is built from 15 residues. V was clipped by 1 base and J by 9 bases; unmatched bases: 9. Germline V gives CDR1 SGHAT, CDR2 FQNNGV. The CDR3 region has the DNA TGTGCCAGCAGCTTAGTCGGGGGGTTCGGGGGTGAGCAGTTCTTC. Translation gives CASSLVGGFGGEQFF.

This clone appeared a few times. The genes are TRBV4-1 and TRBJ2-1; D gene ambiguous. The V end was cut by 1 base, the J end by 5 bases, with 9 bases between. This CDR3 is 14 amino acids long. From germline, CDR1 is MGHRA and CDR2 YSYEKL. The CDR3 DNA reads TGCGCCAGCAGCCAAGCCTTAGCACACAATGAGCAGTTCTTC. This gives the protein CASSQALAHNEQFF.

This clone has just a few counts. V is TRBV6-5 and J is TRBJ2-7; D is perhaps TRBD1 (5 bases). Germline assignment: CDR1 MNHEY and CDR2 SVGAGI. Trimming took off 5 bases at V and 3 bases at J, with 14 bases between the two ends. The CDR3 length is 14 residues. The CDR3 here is CASSEGQGGYEQYF. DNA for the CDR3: TGTGCCAGCAGTGAAGGTCAGGGTGGCTACGAGCAGTACTTC.

DNA of the CDR3: TGTGCCAGTAGTATTGGGGACAATCCGGGCACTGAAGCTTTCTTT. Translated, it gives CASSIGDNPGTEAFF. The chain carries TRBV19 and TRBJ1-1; tentatively, D is TRBD1 (6 bases). Germline values: CDR1 LNHDA, CDR2 SQIVND (reference sequence). V lost 3 bases and J lost 4, with 15 bases in between. This CDR3 comprises 15 residues.

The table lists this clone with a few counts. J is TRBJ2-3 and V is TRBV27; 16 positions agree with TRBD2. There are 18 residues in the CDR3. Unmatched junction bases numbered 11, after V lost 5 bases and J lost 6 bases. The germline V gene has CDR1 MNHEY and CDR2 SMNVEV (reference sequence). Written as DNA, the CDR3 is TGTGCCAGCAGTGGGGTGGGGACTAGCGGGGGGGTGGCCGATACGCAGTATTTT. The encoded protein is CASSGVGTSGGVADTQYF.

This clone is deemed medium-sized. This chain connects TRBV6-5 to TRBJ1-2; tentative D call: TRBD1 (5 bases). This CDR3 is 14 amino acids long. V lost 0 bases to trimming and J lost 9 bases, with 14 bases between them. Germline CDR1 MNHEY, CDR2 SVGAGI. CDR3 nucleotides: TGTGCCAGCAGTTACTCGGGTCAGGGCGATCGCTACACCTTC. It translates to CASSYSGQGDRYTF.

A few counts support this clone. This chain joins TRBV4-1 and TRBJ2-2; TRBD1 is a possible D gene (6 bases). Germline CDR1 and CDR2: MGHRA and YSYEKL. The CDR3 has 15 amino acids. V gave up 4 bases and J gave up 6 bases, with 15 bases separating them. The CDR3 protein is CASSRVQGGSGELFF. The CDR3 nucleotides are TGCGCCAGCAGCCGCGTACAGGGTGGGTCCGGGGAGCTGTTTTTT.

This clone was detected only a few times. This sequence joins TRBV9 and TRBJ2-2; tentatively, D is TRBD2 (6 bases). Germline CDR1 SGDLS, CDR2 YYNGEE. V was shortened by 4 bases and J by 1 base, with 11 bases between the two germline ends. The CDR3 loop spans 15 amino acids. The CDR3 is CASSPAGLNTGELFF. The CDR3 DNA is TGTGCCAGCAGCCCCGCGGGGCTGAACACCGGGGAGCTGTTTTTT.

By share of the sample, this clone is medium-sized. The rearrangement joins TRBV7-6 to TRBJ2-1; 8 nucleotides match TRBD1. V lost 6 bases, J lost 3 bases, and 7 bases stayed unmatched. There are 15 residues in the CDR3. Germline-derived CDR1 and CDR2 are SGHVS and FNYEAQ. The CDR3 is CASSQDRGDYNEQFF. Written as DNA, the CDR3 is TGTGCCAGCAGTCAAGACAGGGGTGACTACAATGAGCAGTTCTTC.

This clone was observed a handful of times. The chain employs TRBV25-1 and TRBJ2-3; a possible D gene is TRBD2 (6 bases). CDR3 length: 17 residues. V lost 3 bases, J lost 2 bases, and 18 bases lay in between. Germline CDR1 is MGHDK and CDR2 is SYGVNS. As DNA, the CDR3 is TGTGCCAGCAGTGACGGCCTTGGGCGGGGAATCACAGATACGCAGTATTTT. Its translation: CASSDGLGRGITDTQYF.

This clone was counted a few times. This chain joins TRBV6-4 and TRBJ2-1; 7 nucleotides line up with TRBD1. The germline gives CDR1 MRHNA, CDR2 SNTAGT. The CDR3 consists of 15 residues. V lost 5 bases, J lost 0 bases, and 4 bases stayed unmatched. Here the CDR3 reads CASSQGDRSYNEQFF. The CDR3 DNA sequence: TGTGCCAGCAGTCAGGGGGATCGCTCCTACAATGAGCAGTTCTTC.

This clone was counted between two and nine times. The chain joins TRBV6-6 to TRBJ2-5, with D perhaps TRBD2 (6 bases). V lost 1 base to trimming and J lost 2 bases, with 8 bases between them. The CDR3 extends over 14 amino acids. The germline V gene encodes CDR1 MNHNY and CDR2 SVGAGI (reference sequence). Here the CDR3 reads CASSYFRGQETQYF. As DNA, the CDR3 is TGTGCCAGCAGTTACTTCCGGGGGCAAGAGACCCAGTACTTC.

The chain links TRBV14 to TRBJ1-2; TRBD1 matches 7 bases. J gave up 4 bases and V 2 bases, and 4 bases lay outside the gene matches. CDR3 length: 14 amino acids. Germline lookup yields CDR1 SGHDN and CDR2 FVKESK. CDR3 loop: CASSQSRTGYGYTF. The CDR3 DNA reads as TGTGCCAGCAGCCAAAGCCGGACAGGCTATGGCTACACCTTC.

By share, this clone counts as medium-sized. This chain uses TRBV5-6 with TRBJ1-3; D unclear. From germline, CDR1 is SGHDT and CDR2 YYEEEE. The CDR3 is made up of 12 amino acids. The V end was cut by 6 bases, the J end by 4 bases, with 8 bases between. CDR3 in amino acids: CASNGGGNTIYF. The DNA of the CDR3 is TGTGCCAGCAATGGAGGGGGAAACACCATATATTTT.

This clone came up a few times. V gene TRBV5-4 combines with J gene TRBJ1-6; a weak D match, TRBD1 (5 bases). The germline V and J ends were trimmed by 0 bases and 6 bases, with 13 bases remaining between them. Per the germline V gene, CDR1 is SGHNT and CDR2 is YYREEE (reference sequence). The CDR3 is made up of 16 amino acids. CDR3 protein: CASSLGFGGPNSPLHF. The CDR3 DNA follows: TGTGCCAGCAGCTTGGGGTTCGGGGGACCTAATTCACCCCTCCACTTT.

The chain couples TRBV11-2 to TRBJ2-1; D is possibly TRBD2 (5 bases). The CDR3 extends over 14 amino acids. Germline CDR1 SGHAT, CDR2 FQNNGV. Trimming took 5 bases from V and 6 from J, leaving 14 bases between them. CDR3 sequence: CASSPRTPTNEQFF. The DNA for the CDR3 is TGTGCCAGCAGCCCCCGGACTCCGACCAATGAGCAGTTCTTC.

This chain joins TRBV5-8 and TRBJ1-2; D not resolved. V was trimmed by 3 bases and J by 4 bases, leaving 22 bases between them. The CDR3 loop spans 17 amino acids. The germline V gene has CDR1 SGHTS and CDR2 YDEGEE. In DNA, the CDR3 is TGTGCCAGCAGCTCGCGACTTGATAGCCCGGCCAGCTATGGCTACACCTTC. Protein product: CASSSRLDSPASYGYTF.

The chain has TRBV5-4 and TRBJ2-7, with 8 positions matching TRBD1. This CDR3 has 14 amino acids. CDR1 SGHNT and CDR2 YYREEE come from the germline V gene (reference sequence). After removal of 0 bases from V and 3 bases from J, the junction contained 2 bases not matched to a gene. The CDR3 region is CASSLEGQGYEQYF. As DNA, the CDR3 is TGTGCCAGCAGCTTGGAAGGACAGGGCTACGAGCAGTACTTC.

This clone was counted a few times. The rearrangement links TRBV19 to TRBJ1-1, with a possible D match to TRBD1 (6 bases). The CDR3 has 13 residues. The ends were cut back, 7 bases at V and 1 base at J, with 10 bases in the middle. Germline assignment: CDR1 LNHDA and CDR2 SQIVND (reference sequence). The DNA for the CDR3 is TGTGCCAGTACCGGGGGGCAGAACACTGAAGCTTTCTTT. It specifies CASTGGQNTEAFF.

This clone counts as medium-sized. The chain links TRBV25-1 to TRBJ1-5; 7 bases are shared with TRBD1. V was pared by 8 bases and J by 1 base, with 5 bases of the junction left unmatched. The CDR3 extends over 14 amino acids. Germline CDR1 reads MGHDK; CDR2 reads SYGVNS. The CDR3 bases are TGTGCCAGCCCTGACAGGGAAAGCAATCAGCCCCAGCATTTT. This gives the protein CASPDRESNQPQHF.

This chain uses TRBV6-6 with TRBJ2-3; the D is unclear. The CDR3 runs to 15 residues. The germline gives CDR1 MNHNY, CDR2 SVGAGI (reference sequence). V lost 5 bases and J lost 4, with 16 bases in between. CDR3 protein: CASSPYFGHPDTQYF. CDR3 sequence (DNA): TGTGCCAGCAGTCCCTACTTTGGGCATCCAGATACGCAGTATTTT.

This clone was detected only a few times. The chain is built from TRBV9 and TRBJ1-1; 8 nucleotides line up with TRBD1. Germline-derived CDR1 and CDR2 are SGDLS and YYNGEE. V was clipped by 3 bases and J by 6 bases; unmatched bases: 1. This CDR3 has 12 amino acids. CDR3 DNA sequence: TGTGCCAGCAGCGCAGGGGGCGCTGAAGCTTTCTTT. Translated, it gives CASSAGGAEAFF.

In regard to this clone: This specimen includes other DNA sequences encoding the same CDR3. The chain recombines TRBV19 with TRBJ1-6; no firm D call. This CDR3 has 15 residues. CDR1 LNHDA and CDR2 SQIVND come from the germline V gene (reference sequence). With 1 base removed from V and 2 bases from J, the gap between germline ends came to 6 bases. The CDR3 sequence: CASSIGGTYNSPLHF. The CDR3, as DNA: TGTGCCAGTAGTATAGGAGGGACCTATAATTCACCCCTCCACTTT.

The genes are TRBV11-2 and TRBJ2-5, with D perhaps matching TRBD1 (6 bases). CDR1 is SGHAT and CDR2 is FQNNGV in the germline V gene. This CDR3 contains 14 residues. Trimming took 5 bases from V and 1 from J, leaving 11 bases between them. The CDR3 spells CASSTGQVQETQYF. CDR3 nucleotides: TGTGCCAGCAGCACGGGACAAGTCCAAGAGACCCAGTACTTC.

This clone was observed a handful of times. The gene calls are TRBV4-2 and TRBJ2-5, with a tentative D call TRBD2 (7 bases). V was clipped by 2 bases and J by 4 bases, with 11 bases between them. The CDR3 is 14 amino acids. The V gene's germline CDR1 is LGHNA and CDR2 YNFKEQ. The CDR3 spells CASSQLGGPETQYF. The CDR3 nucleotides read TGTGCCAGCAGCCAACTCGGGGGGCCAGAGACCCAGTACTTC.

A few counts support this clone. The CDR3 DNA sequence: TGTGCCAGCAGCTCGACCGGGGATGAGCAGTTCTTC. The encoded protein is CASSSTGDEQFF. This rearrangement joins TRBV11-3 to TRBJ2-1; TRBD2 might be the D (5 bases). This CDR3 contains 12 residues. Germline V gene lookup returns CDR1 SGHNT and CDR2 YENEEA. V was pared by 4 bases and J by 8 bases, with 9 bases between.